This TCR beta chain originates from a study of HIV-infected patients and healthy controls. Notes on the study in general: With just sixteen HIV-infected individuals processed, the findings' generality was considered strongly limited. Size-matched repertoire data failed to replicate the apparent Gini index recovery after therapy in HIV-infected patients. In healthy controls, MAIT alpha CDR3s were common; in HIV+ repertoires, severely depleted.

cDNA was made from approximately 500 ng RNA using alpha and beta constant primers. Using multiplexing indices, alpha and beta chain libraries were generated apart by chain-specific third strand synthesis. Each CDR3 protein is one row after TCRdb ran MiXCR on the 5' RACE reads. The sample carries 9,500 to 11,000 distinct CDR3 sequences, around 5.2% recorded once. The V gene's germline CDR1 is MNHNS and CDR2 SASEGT. Trimming shortened V by 7 bases and J by 1 base, and 12 bases separated the two germline ends. This CDR3 has 14 amino acids. This clonotype was recorded many times. Its target is not known. All unsorted peripheral T cells were captured because whole blood was used without fractionation.

The sample here was blood, taken before antiretroviral therapy. This sequence originates from an adult with HIV infection. This sequence joins TRBV6-1 and TRBJ2-3; D remains ambiguous. The CDR3 loop reads CASKSGLGTDTQYF. CDR3 bases: TGTGCCAGCAAATCCGGGTTAGGCACAGATACGCAGTATTTT.